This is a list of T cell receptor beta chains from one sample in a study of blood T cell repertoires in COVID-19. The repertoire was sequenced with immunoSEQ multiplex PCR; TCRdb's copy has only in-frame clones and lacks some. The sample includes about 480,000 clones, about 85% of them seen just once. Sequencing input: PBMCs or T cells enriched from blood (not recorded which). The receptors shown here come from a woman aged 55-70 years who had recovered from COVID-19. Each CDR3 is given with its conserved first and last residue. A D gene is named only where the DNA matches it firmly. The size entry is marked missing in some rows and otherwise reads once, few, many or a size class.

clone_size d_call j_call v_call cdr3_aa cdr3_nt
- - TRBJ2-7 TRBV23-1 CASSPPGLYSYEQYF TGCGCCAGCAGTCCTCCGGGACTCTACTCCTACGAGCAGTACTTC
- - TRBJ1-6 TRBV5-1 CASSPDKATNNSPLHF TGCGCCAGCAGCCCTGACAAGGCCACGAATAATTCACCCCTCCACTTT
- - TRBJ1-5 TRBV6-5 CASTRDRSQPQHF TGTGCCAGCACCCGAGACAGATCTCAGCCCCAGCATTTT
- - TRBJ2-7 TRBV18 CASSLTETYEQYF TGTGCCAGCTCACTGACAGAAACCTACGAGCAGTACTTC
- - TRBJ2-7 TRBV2 CASSEGPAGLGLSEQYF TGTGCCAGCAGTGAAGGTCCGGCGGGGCTCGGTTTAAGCGAGCAGTACTTC
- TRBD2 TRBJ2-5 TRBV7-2 CASSLARMTSGGPGETQYF TGTGCCAGCAGCTTAGCGCGGATGACTAGCGGGGGGCCGGGGGAGACCCAGTACTTC
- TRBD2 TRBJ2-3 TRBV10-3 CAISDFPSGAITDTQYF TGTGCCATCAGTGACTTCCCTAGCGGGGCGATCACAGATACGCAGTATTTT
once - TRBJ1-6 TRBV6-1 CASSEDRANSPLHF TGTGCCAGCAGTGAAGACAGGGCAAATTCACCCCTCCACTTT
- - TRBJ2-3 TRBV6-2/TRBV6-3 CASSWGPGQPITYSTDTQYF TGTGCCAGCAGTTGGGGGCCAGGGCAACCCATAACATATAGCACAGATACGCAGTATTTT
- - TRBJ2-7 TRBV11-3 CASSVDRSLAEQYF TGTGCCAGCAGCGTTGACAGGTCGCTGGCCGAGCAGTACTTC
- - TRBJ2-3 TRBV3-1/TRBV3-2 CASSLPWGPGLGGGTDTQYF TGTGCCAGCAGCCTACCCTGGGGCCCGGGTTTGGGCGGGGGCACAGATACGCAGTATTTT
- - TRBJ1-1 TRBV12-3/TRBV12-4 CASSLGQNTEAFF TGTGCCAGCAGTTTGGGACAGAACACTGAAGCTTTCTTT
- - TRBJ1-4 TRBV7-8 CASSGQRTTNEKLFF TGTGCCAGCAGCGGACAGAGGACAACTAATGAAAAACTGTTTTTT
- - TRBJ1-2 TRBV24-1 CATSEGQFYGYTF TGTGCCACCAGTGAAGGACAGTTCTATGGCTACACCTTC
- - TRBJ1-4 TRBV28 CASSLAQGRGGEKLFF TGTGCCAGCAGTTTAGCACAGGGAAGGGGTGGTGAAAAACTGTTTTTT
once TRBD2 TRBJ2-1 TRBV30 CAWSQTLLTSGGQNEQFF TGTGCCTGGAGCCAAACGCTGCTGACTAGCGGGGGGCAGAATGAGCAGTTCTTC
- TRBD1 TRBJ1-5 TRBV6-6 CASSPTGGIWSNQPQHF TGTGCCAGCAGTCCGACAGGGGGGATTTGGAGCAATCAGCCCCAGCATTTT
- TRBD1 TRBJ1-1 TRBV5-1 CASSSSGQMNTEAFF TGCGCCAGCAGCTCCTCGGGACAGATGAACACTGAAGCTTTCTTT
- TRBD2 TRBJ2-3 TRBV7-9 CASSSNQRGGRGDTQYF TGTGCCAGCAGCTCAAATCAGCGGGGGGGCCGAGGAGATACGCAGTATTTT
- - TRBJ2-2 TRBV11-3 CASSLDTGTGELFF TGTGCCAGCAGCTTGGACACGGGCACCGGGGAGCTGTTTTTT
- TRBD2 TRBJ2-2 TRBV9 CASSTPPTSGNTGELFF TGTGCCAGCAGCACCCCGCCAACTAGCGGAAACACCGGGGAGCTGTTTTTT
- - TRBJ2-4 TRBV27 CASSPRQEVVAKNIQYF TGTGCCAGCAGTCCACGACAGGAGGTCGTAGCCAAAAACATTCAGTACTTC
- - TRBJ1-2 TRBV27 CASSLKGNGYTF TGTGCCAGCAGTTTGAAGGGGAACGGCTACACCTTC
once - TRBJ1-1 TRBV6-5 CASSSAGRNTEAFF TGTGCCAGCAGTTCAGCCGGGAGGAACACTGAAGCTTTCTTT
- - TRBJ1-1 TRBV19 CASSRQGRVTEAFF TGTGCCAGTAGTAGGCAGGGGCGGGTCACTGAAGCTTTCTTT
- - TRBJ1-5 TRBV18 CASSPAGDQPQHF TGTGCCAGCTCACCAGCCGGGGATCAGCCCCAGCATTTT
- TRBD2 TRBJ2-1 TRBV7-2 CASSLDRLAGGWQFF TGTGCCAGCAGCTTAGACCGACTAGCGGGGGGGTGGCAGTTCTTC
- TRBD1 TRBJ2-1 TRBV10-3 CAISEGGTGGYNEQFF TGTGCCATCAGTGAGGGAGGGACAGGGGGCTACAATGAGCAGTTCTTC
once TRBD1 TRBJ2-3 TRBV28 CASRGTGTGRGTQYF TGTGCCAGCAGGGGGACCGGGACAGGTCGCGGTACGCAGTATTTT
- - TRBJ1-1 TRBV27 CASSSIPLNMNTEAFF TGTGCCAGCAGTTCGATTCCGCTTAACATGAACACTGAAGCTTTCTTT
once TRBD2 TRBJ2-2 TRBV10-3 CATTGGGANTGELFF TGTGCCACCACGGGCGGGGGGGCCAACACCGGGGAGCTGTTTTTT
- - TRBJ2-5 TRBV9 CASSVAEETQYF TGTGCCAGCAGCGTAGCTGAGGAGACCCAGTACTTC
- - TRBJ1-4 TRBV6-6 CASSRAVGKLFF TGTGCCAGCTCGAGGGCCGTGGGAAAACTGTTTTTT
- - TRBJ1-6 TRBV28 CASSSTDSYNSPLHF TGTGCCAGCAGTTCGACAGACTCCTATAATTCACCCCTCCACTTT
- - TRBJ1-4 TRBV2 CASRWTQATNEKLFF TGTGCCAGCAGATGGACTCAAGCAACTAATGAAAAACTGTTTTTT
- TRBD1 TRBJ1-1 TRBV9 CASSVDRGDGEAFF TGTGCCAGCAGCGTCGACAGGGGGGATGGAGAAGCTTTCTTT
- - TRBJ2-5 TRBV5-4 CASSLAGAQETQYF TGTGCCAGCAGCTTGGCGGGAGCCCAAGAGACCCAGTACTTC
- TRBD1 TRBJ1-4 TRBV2 CASFSPGQANEKLFF TGTGCCTCCTTTTCGCCGGGACAGGCCAATGAAAAACTGTTTTTT